A selection of T cell receptor beta chains follows, all from one sample in a study of blood T cell repertoires in COVID-19. Using immunoSEQ multiplex PCR, the repertoire was profiled, and TCRdb retains in-frame clones only, with some absent. This table has 120,000 to 150,000 clones, more than 70% appearing once. The sequenced sample was peripheral blood. These receptors came from a human donor in a cohort sampled during active COVID-19. The CDR3 runs from the conserved cysteine through the conserved F or W. D genes are given only for firm matches. The size entry is marked missing in some rows and otherwise reads once, few, many or a size class.

d_gene: .
abundance: .
v_gene: TRBV20-1
j_gene: TRBJ2-7
CDR3aa: CSASDSLSYEQYF
CDR3nt: TGCAGTGCTAGTGACAGTCTCTCCTACGAGCAGTACTTC

d_gene: .
abundance: once
v_gene: TRBV4-1
j_gene: TRBJ1-2
CDR3aa: CASSQGQSGGAYGYTF
CDR3nt: TGCGCCAGCAGCCAAGGGCAGTCGGGGGGGGCCTATGGCTACACCTTC

d_gene: .
abundance: .
v_gene: TRBV27
j_gene: TRBJ2-1
CDR3aa: CASSLYAGEQFF
CDR3nt: TGTGCCAGCAGTTTATATGCGGGTGAGCAGTTCTTC

d_gene: .
abundance: .
v_gene: TRBV11-2
j_gene: TRBJ2-1
CDR3aa: CASSPGPTLNNEQFF
CDR3nt: TGTGCCAGCAGCCCGGGTCCTACCCTTAACAATGAGCAGTTCTTC

d_gene: .
abundance: .
v_gene: TRBV5-1
j_gene: TRBJ2-3
CDR3aa: CASSYRTDQSTQYF
CDR3nt: TGCGCCAGCAGCTACAGGACGGACCAGTCTACGCAGTATTTT

d_gene: TRBD1
abundance: .
v_gene: TRBV18
j_gene: TRBJ1-1
CDR3aa: CASSRRDRGPGAVTEAFF
CDR3nt: TGTGCCAGCTCACGGCGGGACAGGGGCCCGGGGGCTGTCACTGAAGCTTTCTTT

d_gene: TRBD1
abundance: .
v_gene: TRBV6-2/TRBV6-3
j_gene: TRBJ2-2
CDR3aa: CASSYSGTENTGELFF
CDR3nt: TGTGCCAGCAGTTACTCAGGGACAGAGAACACCGGGGAGCTGTTTTTT

d_gene: .
abundance: .
v_gene: TRBV12-3/TRBV12-4
j_gene: TRBJ2-1
CDR3aa: CASSLGSYGEQFF
CDR3nt: TGTGCCAGCAGTTTAGGGTCTTACGGTGAGCAGTTCTTC

d_gene: TRBD1
abundance: .
v_gene: TRBV13
j_gene: TRBJ1-1
CDR3aa: CASSSGTVMNTEAFF
CDR3nt: TGTGCCAGCAGCTCGGGGACAGTCATGAACACTGAAGCTTTCTTT

d_gene: TRBD1
abundance: .
v_gene: TRBV4-1
j_gene: TRBJ2-6
CDR3aa: CASSQQGAAGANVLTF
CDR3nt: TGCGCCAGCAGCCAACAGGGGGCGGCTGGGGCCAACGTCCTGACTTTC

d_gene: TRBD1
abundance: .
v_gene: TRBV4-2
j_gene: TRBJ2-7
CDR3aa: CASSQATGDTGYEQYF
CDR3nt: TGTGCCAGCAGCCAGGCGACAGGGGATACCGGCTACGAGCAGTACTTC

d_gene: TRBD2
abundance: .
v_gene: TRBV11-2
j_gene: TRBJ2-1
CDR3aa: CASSLKGTSGGHNEQFF
CDR3nt: TGTGCCAGCAGCTTAAAGGGGACTAGCGGGGGTCACAATGAGCAGTTCTTC

d_gene: .
abundance: .
v_gene: TRBV2
j_gene: TRBJ1-4
CDR3aa: CASSDVRGHEKLFF
CDR3nt: TGTGCCAGCAGTGACGTCAGAGGCCACGAAAAACTGTTTTTT

d_gene: TRBD1
abundance: once
v_gene: TRBV10-3
j_gene: TRBJ2-7
CDR3aa: CAISPGQGLGYEQYF
CDR3nt: TGTGCCATCAGCCCGGGACAGGGCTTAGGGTACGAGCAGTACTTC

d_gene: .
abundance: .
v_gene: TRBV5-1
j_gene: TRBJ2-7
CDR3aa: CASSGPGAGSYEQYF
CDR3nt: TGCGCCAGCAGCGGACCTGGAGCAGGGTCCTACGAGCAGTACTTC

d_gene: .
abundance: .
v_gene: TRBV7-3
j_gene: TRBJ1-1
CDR3aa: CASSLVGAGTEAFF
CDR3nt: TGTGCCAGCAGCTTGGTGGGCGCCGGCACTGAAGCTTTCTTT

d_gene: .
abundance: once
v_gene: TRBV11-2
j_gene: TRBJ2-5
CDR3aa: CASSLSGQETQYF
CDR3nt: TGTGCCAGCAGCTTAAGCGGTCAAGAGACCCAGTACTTC

d_gene: .
abundance: .
v_gene: TRBV3-1/TRBV3-2
j_gene: TRBJ2-1
CDR3aa: CASSQETAHNEQFF
CDR3nt: TGTGCCAGCAGCCAAGAGACTGCTCACAATGAGCAGTTCTTC

d_gene: TRBD2
abundance: .
v_gene: TRBV3-1/TRBV3-2
j_gene: TRBJ2-5
CDR3aa: CASSLVRGGSVTQYF
CDR3nt: TGTGCCAGCAGCCTTGTTCGGGGGGGCTCCGTGACCCAGTACTTC

d_gene: TRBD1
abundance: .
v_gene: TRBV19
j_gene: TRBJ1-5
CDR3aa: CASSDDRDRYQPQHF
CDR3nt: TGTGCCAGTAGCGACGACAGGGATCGGTATCAGCCCCAGCATTTT

d_gene: TRBD1
abundance: .
v_gene: TRBV6-6
j_gene: TRBJ2-2
CDR3aa: CASSIQGTAGELFF
CDR3nt: TGTGCCAGCAGCATACAGGGGACGGCCGGGGAGCTGTTTTTT

d_gene: .
abundance: .
v_gene: TRBV7-2
j_gene: TRBJ1-1
CDR3aa: CVDGGLSSINTEAFF
CDR3nt: TGTGTCGATGGGGGCCTCTCCTCTATAAACACTGAAGCTTTCTTT

d_gene: .
abundance: .
v_gene: TRBV6-6
j_gene: TRBJ2-2
CDR3aa: CASRGQPNTGELFF
CDR3nt: TGTGCCAGCAGAGGACAGCCGAACACCGGGGAGCTGTTTTTT

d_gene: TRBD2
abundance: .
v_gene: TRBV5-1
j_gene: TRBJ2-3
CDR3aa: CASSLRTSGGDTQYF
CDR3nt: TGCGCCAGCAGCTTAAGGACTAGCGGGGGAGATACGCAGTATTTT

d_gene: TRBD1
abundance: once
v_gene: TRBV27
j_gene: TRBJ1-2
CDR3aa: CASSHRDRGGYTF
CDR3nt: TGTGCCAGCAGTCACCGGGACAGGGGTGGCTACACCTTC

d_gene: TRBD2
abundance: .
v_gene: TRBV19
j_gene: TRBJ2-2
CDR3aa: CASTLGLAGGSGELFF
CDR3nt: TGTGCCAGTACCCTGGGACTAGCGGGGGGGTCCGGGGAGCTGTTTTTT

d_gene: .
abundance: .
v_gene: TRBV7-2
j_gene: TRBJ2-5
CDR3aa: CASSLEPAVETQYF
CDR3nt: TGTGCCAGCAGCTTAGAGCCAGCGGTGGAGACCCAGTACTTC

d_gene: TRBD1
abundance: .
v_gene: TRBV9
j_gene: TRBJ1-2
CDR3aa: CASSVVGRDSNYGYTF
CDR3nt: TGTGCCAGCAGCGTAGTGGGCCGGGACAGTAACTATGGCTACACCTTC

d_gene: .
abundance: .
v_gene: TRBV6-5
j_gene: TRBJ1-2
CDR3aa: CASSYGTGGGGYGYTF
CDR3nt: TGTGCCAGCAGTTACGGAACGGGGGGCGGAGGATATGGCTACACCTTC

d_gene: TRBD2
abundance: .
v_gene: TRBV24-1
j_gene: TRBJ2-3
CDR3aa: CATSDSTGGLGTQYF
CDR3nt: TGTGCCACCAGTGATTCTACGGGGGGGCTAGGTACGCAGTATTTT

d_gene: .
abundance: .
v_gene: TRBV11-3
j_gene: TRBJ1-1
CDR3aa: CASSLDRDSPRDTEAFF
CDR3nt: TGTGCCAGCAGCTTAGATCGTGACTCACCACGGGACACTGAAGCTTTCTTT

d_gene: .
abundance: .
v_gene: TRBV5-1
j_gene: TRBJ2-4
CDR3aa: CASSLERGLIQYF
CDR3nt: TGCGCCAGCAGCTTGGAAAGGGGGTTAATTCAGTACTTC

d_gene: .
abundance: .
v_gene: TRBV12-3/TRBV12-4
j_gene: TRBJ1-1
CDR3aa: CASSVHQNTEAFF
CDR3nt: TGTGCCAGCAGTGTACACCAAAACACTGAAGCTTTCTTT

d_gene: TRBD1
abundance: .
v_gene: TRBV29-1
j_gene: TRBJ2-7
CDR3aa: CSAAGQGREQYF
CDR3nt: TGCAGCGCCGCGGGACAGGGGCGCGAGCAGTACTTC

d_gene: .
abundance: .
v_gene: TRBV10-2
j_gene: TRBJ2-2
CDR3aa: CASRAPGSGELFF
CDR3nt: TGCGCCAGCAGGGCCCCGGGATCCGGGGAGCTGTTTTTT

d_gene: TRBD1
abundance: .
v_gene: TRBV5-4
j_gene: TRBJ1-2
CDR3aa: CASSLIYGAGGFGYTF
CDR3nt: TGTGCCAGCAGCTTGATCTATGGGGCAGGGGGCTTTGGCTACACCTTC

d_gene: .
abundance: .
v_gene: TRBV7-6
j_gene: TRBJ2-2
CDR3aa: CASSLGTEGELFF
CDR3nt: TGTGCCAGCAGCTTGGGTACGGAGGGGGAGCTGTTTTTT

d_gene: .
abundance: .
v_gene: TRBV5-4
j_gene: TRBJ2-1
CDR3aa: CASSLEKGRDNEQFF
CDR3nt: TGTGCCAGCAGCTTGGAGAAGGGGCGAGACAATGAGCAGTTCTTC

d_gene: .
abundance: .
v_gene: TRBV30
j_gene: TRBJ2-5
CDR3aa: CAWTDRRGETQYF
CDR3nt: TGTGCCTGGACGGACAGGAGGGGAGAGACCCAGTACTTC

d_gene: TRBD1
abundance: .
v_gene: TRBV10-2
j_gene: TRBJ1-6
CDR3aa: CASSAGQGNSPLHF
CDR3nt: TGCGCCAGCAGTGCGGGACAGGGAAATTCACCCCTCCACTTT

d_gene: TRBD2
abundance: few
v_gene: TRBV2
j_gene: TRBJ2-5
CDR3aa: CASSASGGAETQYF
CDR3nt: TGTGCCAGCAGTGCTAGCGGGGGGGCGGAGACCCAGTACTTC

d_gene: .
abundance: .
v_gene: TRBV4-3
j_gene: TRBJ1-2
CDR3aa: CASSQAGFRGYTF
CDR3nt: TGCGCCAGCAGCCAGGCGGGGTTTCGGGGCTACACCTTC

d_gene: .
abundance: .
v_gene: TRBV9
j_gene: TRBJ2-3
CDR3aa: CASSAEGGASTDTQYF
CDR3nt: TGTGCCAGCAGCGCAGAGGGGGGGGCTAGCACAGATACGCAGTATTTT

d_gene: .
abundance: .
v_gene: TRBV6-5
j_gene: TRBJ1-3
CDR3aa: CASSYSSGNTIYF
CDR3nt: TGTGCCAGCAGTTACTCGTCGGGGAACACCATATATTTT

d_gene: TRBD1
abundance: .
v_gene: TRBV19
j_gene: TRBJ1-6
CDR3aa: CASSTGDYNSPLHF
CDR3nt: TGTGCCAGCTCAACAGGGGATTATAATTCACCCCTCCACTTT

d_gene: .
abundance: .
v_gene: TRBV10-3
j_gene: TRBJ1-5
CDR3aa: CAISESSSGSNQPQHF
CDR3nt: TGTGCCATCAGTGAGTCGTCGTCGGGGAGCAATCAGCCCCAGCATTTT

d_gene: .
abundance: once
v_gene: TRBV5-6
j_gene: TRBJ2-2
CDR3aa: CASSYGQNTGELFF
CDR3nt: TGTGCCAGCAGCTACGGACAGAACACCGGGGAGCTGTTTTTT

d_gene: TRBD1
abundance: .
v_gene: TRBV9
j_gene: TRBJ2-7
CDR3aa: CASSPTRRRDRVPVEQYF
CDR3nt: TGTGCCAGCAGCCCAACTCGCCGGCGCGACAGGGTCCCCGTCGAGCAGTACTTC

d_gene: TRBD2
abundance: .
v_gene: TRBV10-3
j_gene: TRBJ2-1
CDR3aa: CAISDTSGGLNEQFF
CDR3nt: TGTGCCATCAGTGATACTAGCGGGGGGTTGAATGAGCAGTTCTTC

d_gene: .
abundance: .
v_gene: TRBV5-4
j_gene: TRBJ1-4
CDR3aa: CASSHRASDEKLFF
CDR3nt: TGTGCCAGCAGCCACCGCGCCTCGGATGAAAAACTGTTTTTT

d_gene: TRBD2
abundance: .
v_gene: TRBV18
j_gene: TRBJ2-5
CDR3aa: CASSPRVAGLRLETQYF
CDR3nt: TGTGCCAGCTCACCACGAGTCGCGGGACTAAGGCTGGAGACCCAGTACTTC

d_gene: .
abundance: .
v_gene: TRBV5-1
j_gene: TRBJ1-4
CDR3aa: CASSLDQDEKLFF
CDR3nt: TGCGCCAGCAGCTTGGATCAGGATGAAAAACTGTTTTTT

d_gene: .
abundance: .
v_gene: TRBV7-8
j_gene: TRBJ1-5
CDR3aa: CASSSQGFDNQPQHF
CDR3nt: TGTGCCAGCAGTTCCCAGGGGTTCGACAATCAGCCCCAGCATTTT

d_gene: TRBD2
abundance: .
v_gene: TRBV15
j_gene: TRBJ2-1
CDR3aa: CATSKTSGAYNEQFF
CDR3nt: TGTGCCACCAGCAAGACTAGCGGGGCCTACAATGAGCAGTTCTTC

d_gene: .
abundance: .
v_gene: TRBV5-4
j_gene: TRBJ2-5
CDR3aa: CASSSPAGPETQYF
CDR3nt: TGTGCCAGCAGCTCCCCGGCAGGGCCAGAGACCCAGTACTTC